This TCR beta chain emerged from a study of Ad26.COV2.S vaccination and SARS-CoV-2 variants. The overall study: Intramuscular Ad26.COV2.S doses were given once or twice, 56 days apart.

Concerning this clone itself: Its target is unknown.

Study-wide points: Comparability of non-spike TCR breadth was observed across vaccine and placebo recipients. Breadth and depth estimates from TCRs may understate total T cell responses.

Here immunoSEQ multiplex PCR was the method, and the copy in TCRdb shows in-frame clones only, minus some. The sample lists 440,000 or so clones; about 90% were seen once. Sample treatment: some 19 received Ad26.COV2.S at low or high dose, single or two shots; roughly five received placebo; per-sample allocation not given. Collection of the samples took place on day 63 after the first injection of vaccine or placebo. This vaccine is an Ad26 vector that expresses the Wuhan-strain SARS-CoV-2 spike. With V trimmed by 3 bases and J by 4 bases, 6 bases remained unmatched. Germline CDR1 reads DFQATT; CDR2 reads SNEGSKA (reference sequence). The CDR3 extends over 15 amino acids.

Here the sequenced sample was peripheral blood, taken in a trial of Ad26.COV2.S vaccine versus placebo. This chain joins TRBV20-1 and TRBJ2-7; 13 nucleotides line up with TRBD2. The TCR was taken from a person between 18 and 65 years old who received the Ad26.COV2.S COVID-19 vaccine or a placebo. The CDR3 sequence is CSASYTLAGGYEQYF. DNA of the CDR3: TGCAGTGCTAGTTACACACTAGCGGGAGGGTACGAGCAGTACTTC.